This TCR beta chain was documented in a study of siplizumab effects on memory and regulatory T cells (dated by TCRdb to between 2017 and 2020). About the investigation overall: The study looked at the effect of siplizumab, an anti-CD2 antibody, on alloreactive T-cell subsets in allogeneic mixed lymphocyte reactions made from human PBMCs.

On this clone itself: Its cognate antigen has yet to be identified. Base qualities are missing; no much larger clone stands one base away.

The study at large found these results: Sequences below about 10^-5 frequency were poorly captured, so only a minor fraction of alloreactive clones could be mapped to unstimulated subsets. Whether proliferating Tregs from siplizumab cultures were suppressive was not functionally confirmed. Siplizumab significantly lowered the cumulative frequency of alloreactive sequences that could be traced to unstimulated CD4+ memory T cells. Unstimulated naive T cells appeared more diverse than memory T cells, and naive cells seemed to contribute substantially to the alloresponse. Among mappable alloreactive CD4+ clones, the Treg-derived fraction averaged about 75% with siplizumab versus roughly 25% in control reactions. A naive or memory phenotype could not be assigned to roughly 75-96% of proliferating CD4+ or CD8+ clones.

Libraries were constructed by the immunoSEQ multiplex PCR assay. Around 10^5 TCR templates per sample were assayed by the deep sequencing platform. Genomic DNA extracted from sorted T cells was used for TCRbeta CDR3 sequencing. As for the authors' bioinformatics: The R programming language was used for the clonal analysis of the TCRbeta CDR3 data. Comparing unstimulated samples against CFSE-low samples taken after the reaction was how alloreactive CD4+ and CD8+ clones were defined. By matching sequences to the repertoires of sorted unstimulated Treg and non-Treg cells, each alloreactive CD4+ clone was assigned a regulatory or non-regulatory origin. In TCRdb, the immuneACCESS table is reduced to in-frame sequences with V and J assigned. These tables do not hold every clone; where another copy was compared, an unresolved V gene accounts for under half, and the others remain unexplained. Clonal size and the V and J genes are those of that table, whereas D and trimming came from the DNA. The sample records approximately 100,000 clones, around 90% of which are singletons. Clones ranked in the top ten supply 2.5% to 3% of the sample.

The CDR3, from cysteine to phenylalanine, totals 14 residues. The DNA shown is the 42-base CDR3, in frame from base 1. V is pruned by 4 bases and J by 6 bases, leaving 6 bases of the junction without a gene match. The germline V gene (reference sequence) provides CDR1 SGHNT and CDR2 YYREEE. Sorted unstimulated T cells and proliferating T cells recovered from mixed lymphocyte reactions were subjected to TCRbeta CDR3 sequencing. Fresh whole blood from around 10 HLA-typed healthy donors was used as the source from which PBMCs were isolated. In this chain, TRBV5-4 is recombined with TRBJ2-1, and 8 bases in between align with TRBD1. The sequencing sample was made of CD4+ T cells sorted from blood. The receptor was isolated from a human donor in good health. Some clones in this sample may be carry-over from other donors' samples. The sequenced DNA: TGTGCCAGCAGCGACCGGGACAGGCTCAATGAGCAGTTCTTC. It is translated as CASSDRDRLNEQFF.